This TCR beta chain was retrieved from a study of blood T cell repertoires in COVID-19. The wider study: Donors in the United States, Italy and Spain gave samples during acute or convalescent COVID-19. PBMCs, B-cell-depleted T cells, or T cells provided the cDNA or gDNA that made up the material.

Per germline, CDR1 SGHDT and CDR2 YYEEEE. The CDR3 contains 16 residues. Trimming cost V 4 bases and J 0 bases; bases outside gene matches: 2. This table comes from immunoSEQ multiplex PCR, and its TCRdb copy is limited to in-frame clones, with some not included. This table has about 300,000 clones, roughly 85% appearing once. The sequence was collected from a human donor in a cohort sampled during active COVID-19. The sequenced sample was peripheral blood. The J gene is TRBJ2-1, the V gene TRBV5-6; 12 nucleotides line up with TRBD2. The CDR3 spells CASSLAGGGSYNEQFF. CDR3 coding DNA: TGTGCCAGCAGCCTAGCGGGAGGGGGCTCCTACAATGAGCAGTTCTTC.